This T cell receptor (beta chain) was captured by sequencing in a study of cytomegalovirus exposure and HLA in healthy donors (dated by TCRdb to the late 2010s). About the study as a whole: An earlier analysis of approximately 640 of the donors reported 276 Gb of sequence data and some 120 million unique TCR beta sequences from roughly 180 million T cells. About 5 DR-DQ haplotypes were handled as single units for association and clustering, since linkage in the cohort was strong. Around 330 gigabases of sequencing data and roughly 81 million unique TCR sequences made up an early release that covered 640 HLA-typed donors. Besides the first cohort of around 670 subjects, a separate validation cohort made up of 120 different subjects was used. To predict cytomegalovirus infection status, the study brought together high-throughput TCR immunosequencing, statistical association of individual TCRs with disease status, and machine learning. The T cell repertoires of around 730 subjects were profiled by immunosequencing and related to cytomegalovirus serostatus. In an earlier analysis of 500 to 650 of the donors, high-throughput TCR beta sequencing was used to judge whether each TCR beta V gene segment behaved as functional or pseudogenic. The aim of the study was to test whether cataloging public T cell receptors could identify signatures of past pathogen exposure. Donor age, sex, ethnicity and CMV serostatus were compiled alongside the repertoire data. A later genetic analysis took genome-wide SNP genotypes for about 55% of the 666 donors and used that subset as a discovery cohort. Rather than drawing on any new phenotypic data, the later analysis identified candidate immune exposures from TCR beta sequences and the way those sequences occurred across donors. All discovery cohort repertoires had been generated using a single sequencing platform. Across roughly 420 genotyped donors of the cohort, an average of roughly 250,000 unique TCR beta nucleotide sequences per donor were sequenced, and roughly 20% of those sequences were non-productive. The number of donors typed differed by locus, with about 620-630 for A, B, C, DRB1 and DQB1, around 500 for DQA1, 600 to 610 for DPA1, and approximately 470 for DPB1. The genetic ancestry cluster associated with self-reported Caucasian donors included 81% of the roughly 410 genotyped donors. HLA typing included class I and class II loci at four-digit resolution. A later analysis re-analyzed previously published TCR beta repertoires from 500 to 700 donors and added high-resolution HLA genotyping to study TCR occurrence patterns.

Paper-wide results and their limitations: Most TCR sequences were seen in very few donors, while some public TCRs were found in many individuals. A group of highly shared sequence variants was considered likely to be a technical artifact of the sequencing pipeline. Because counts were too low, seventeen rarely observed V segments, including chromosome 9 orphons, were excluded from the earlier analysis of around 590 of the donors. The study listed around 160 TCR beta chains as associated with cytomegalovirus. The only immune exposure information available for the cohort was CMV serostatus. Compared with the approximately 600-donor mean, donors in an Asian-associated ancestry cluster had fewer N-insertions in productive TCRs, according to a later genetic analysis. This cohort had only TCR beta chains sequenced, and the lack of alpha or paired-chain data limited which features could be detected. In an earlier analysis of 587 of the donors, most TCR beta V segments appeared in productive rearrangements about 87% or about 30% of the time, broadly matching IMGT annotations. A further reported finding was that TCR beta sequences accurately predicted the HLA-A and HLA-B alleles for most subjects in the first cohort. It was suggested by the authors that the approach could potentially be generalized to other disease states and immunological phenotypes. Because HLA typing was unavailable for some donors at each locus, only the typed subset was used in association tests. In a later analysis, several top co-occurrence clusters were reported to appear linked to parvovirus B19, influenza, CMV and Epstein-Barr virus. In a later analysis, some 18,000 TCR beta sequences were associated with specific HLA alleles at a false discovery rate of 0.05. V-gene and J-gene trimming of TCR beta chains was associated with a missense DCLRE1C variant in a later genetic analysis, and the association was replicated in an independent cohort. A later analysis found that HLA-associated TCR beta chains were more clonally expanded and had lower generation probabilities than equally common non-associated chains. In a later analysis, most CMV-associated TCR beta chains were found to appear HLA-restricted, with HLA associations seemingly driven largely by CMV exposure. Presence/absence analyses assumed roughly uniform sequencing depth across donors, an assumption that may not hold. In vitro tests confirmed that a few of the cytomegalovirus-associated TCR beta chains recognize cytomegalovirus antigens. Linkage disequilibrium might explain the correlated functional status among segregating V segments, but an unknown experimental factor could not be ruled out. Some IMGT-functional V segments, including TRBV6-2 and TRBV6-3, could not be distinguished by the 87-base-pair reads and were therefore excluded. Strong co-occurrence of HLA alleles, especially DR and DQ, made assigning TCR associations to individual alleles difficult. The classifier was reported to diagnose cytomegalovirus status with high specificity and sensitivity in both the original cohort and the validation cohort. In a later analysis, TCR association rates were found to vary across HLA loci, with the most associated TCRs seen for DRB1 alleles and the fewest for HLA-C alleles.

The cohort was made up of roughly 670 healthy bone marrow donors. At the time of sampling, every cohort member was nominally healthy, though immune exposures that went unrecorded were likely present. The donor was CMV seropositive and belonged to the group of 250 to 300 seropositive cohort members. Every donor gave a peripheral blood sample, and the peripheral blood mononuclear cells from that sample were used for TCR beta sequencing. The Qiagen DNeasy Blood Extraction Kit was used to extract genomic DNA from the blood cell samples. V is pared back by 0 bases and J by 6 bases, with 9 bases lying between the germline termini. Spanning cysteine to phenylalanine, the CDR3 consists of 13 amino acids. CDR3 DNA is the only sequence kept; it has 39 bases, read in frame from the first base. The germline V gene supplies CDR1 SGDLS and CDR2 YYNGEE. As for this clone: What this receptor recognizes is not known. Within one base of it there is no much larger clone, and no base qualities were kept.

Receptor libraries were prepared by the immunoSEQ multiplex PCR assay. The multiplex PCR relied on a mix of 60 forward primers for TCR Vbeta segments and 13 reverse primers for TCR Jbeta segments. Amplification of the CDR3 region of rearranged TCR beta genes was performed with a multiplex PCR assay on genomic DNA. The Illumina HiSeq System was used to sequence the amplified TCR beta libraries as 87-base-pair reads. The source study handled its data this way. Across the 500 to 850 repertoires, a later analysis counted tens of millions of unique TCR beta chains, 9.5 million to 12 million of which were shared by at least two donors. Raw reads were error-corrected and collapsed into unique sequences with a nearest-neighbor algorithm that merged closely related sequences to remove PCR and sequencing errors. V, D and J gene segments were assigned by aligning CDR3 sequences to IMGT reference sequences. For a sequence to be retained, a match of at least six nucleotides was required to both a V gene segment and a J gene segment. A rearrangement counted as productive if the CDR3 had no stop codons and remained in frame with V and J, and every other rearrangement counted as non-productive. CDR3 was defined according to IMGT convention as the region running from the second conserved V-encoded cysteine to the conserved J-encoded phenylalanine. The earlier analysis of 500 to 650 of the donors excluded any sequence lacking an unambiguous match to a single V gene segment. An earlier analysis of 500 to 600 of the donors classified V segments as functional when productive rearrangements were above 56.7% and as segregating when the standard deviation between donors was above 5%. A statistical classification framework was built to diagnose cytomegalovirus status from the catalog of TCR beta chain sequences. V and J gene assignment, in a later analysis, came from comparing TCR nucleotide sequences with IMGT/GENE-DB human TR gene sequences. Using the TCRdist pipeline, a later analysis assigned CDR3 sequences along with most-parsimonious VDJ recombination scenarios. In a later analysis, each TCR beta chain was defined by its CDR3 amino acid sequence together with its V-gene family, and reads without a unique V-gene family were excluded. A later analysis removed over 500 highly shared, low-generation-probability nucleotide sequences to deal with suspected cross-contamination and a sequencing artifact. In a later analysis, a clonal expansion index was calculated for each public chain from normalized within-repertoire ranks of inferred template counts. In a later analysis, generation probabilities were computed with a VDJ recombination model fitted to out-of-frame rearrangements, and the resulting probabilities were checked against IGoR. Hypergeometric tests were used in a later analysis to score TCR-TCR, TCR-HLA and TCR-CMV co-occurrence, with a repertoire-size bias correction applied to the TCR pairs. To estimate false discovery rates, a later analysis permuted the HLA or CMV assignments 20 times. In a later analysis, co-occurring TCRs were grouped using DBSCAN, and TCRdist sequence similarity was added for clustering within HLA-allele-positive subsets. Repertoires with fewer than 30,000 or more than 120,000 public chains, plus five repertoires with anomalous nucleotide sharing, were excluded from co-occurrence clustering. As stored in TCRdb, this immuneACCESS dataset retains in-frame rearrangements with V and J assigned. A fraction of the clones does not appear; measured against another copy, unresolved V genes explain less than half of the discrepancy, and the remainder lacks a known reason. D and trimming come from the DNA, and the V and J calls and clone size come from that table. The sample table contains around 170,000 clones; only one count was recorded for approximately 84% of them. Around 3% of the sample belongs to the ten largest clones.

Here the chain combines TRBV9 and TRBJ1-2, and TRBD1 may be the D gene, going by 6 matching bases. Sequences were obtained from PBMCs. This receptor was identified in a woman aged 45-65 years in good health and CMV-seropositive. The CDR3 region reads CASSVVQGHGYTF. The base sequence is TGTGCCAGCAGCGTAGTACAGGGCCATGGCTACACCTTC.